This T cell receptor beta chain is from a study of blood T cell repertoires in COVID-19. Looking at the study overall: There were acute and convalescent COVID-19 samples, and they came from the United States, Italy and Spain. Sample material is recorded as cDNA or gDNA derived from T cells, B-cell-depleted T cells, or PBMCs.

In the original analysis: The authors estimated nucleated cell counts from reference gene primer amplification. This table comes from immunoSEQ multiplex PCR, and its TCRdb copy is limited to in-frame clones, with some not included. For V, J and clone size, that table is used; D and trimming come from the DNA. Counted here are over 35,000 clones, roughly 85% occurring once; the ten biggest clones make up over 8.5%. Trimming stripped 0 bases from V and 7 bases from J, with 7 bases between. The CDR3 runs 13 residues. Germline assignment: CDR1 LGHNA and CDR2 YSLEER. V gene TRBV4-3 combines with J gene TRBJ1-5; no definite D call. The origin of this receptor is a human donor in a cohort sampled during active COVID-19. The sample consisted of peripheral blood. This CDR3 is CASSQDEYQPQHF. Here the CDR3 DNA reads TGCGCCAGCAGCCAAGATGAGTACCAGCCCCAGCATTTT.